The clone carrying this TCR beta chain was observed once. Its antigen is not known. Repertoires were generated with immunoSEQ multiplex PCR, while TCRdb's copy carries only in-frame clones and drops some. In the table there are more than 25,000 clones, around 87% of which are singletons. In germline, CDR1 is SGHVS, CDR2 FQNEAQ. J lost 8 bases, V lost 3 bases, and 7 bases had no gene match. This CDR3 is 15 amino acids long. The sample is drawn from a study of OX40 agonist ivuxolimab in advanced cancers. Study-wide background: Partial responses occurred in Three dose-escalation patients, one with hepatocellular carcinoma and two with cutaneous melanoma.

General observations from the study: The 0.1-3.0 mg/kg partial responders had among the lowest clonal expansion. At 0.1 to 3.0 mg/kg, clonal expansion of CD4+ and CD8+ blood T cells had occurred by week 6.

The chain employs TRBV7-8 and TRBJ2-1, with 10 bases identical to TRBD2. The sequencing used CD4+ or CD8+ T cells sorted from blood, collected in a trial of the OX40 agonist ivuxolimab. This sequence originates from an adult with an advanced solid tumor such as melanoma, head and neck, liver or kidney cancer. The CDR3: CASSLGTSVDDEQFF. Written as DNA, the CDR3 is TGTGCCAGCAGCTTGGGGACTAGCGTCGACGATGAGCAGTTCTTC. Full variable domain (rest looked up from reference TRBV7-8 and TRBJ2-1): GAGVSQSPRYKVAKRGQDVALRCDPISGHVSLFWYQQALGQGPEFLTYFQNEAQLDKSGLPSDRFFAERPEGSVSTLKIQRTQQEDSAVYLCASSLGTSVDDEQFFGPGTRLTVL.